This T cell receptor (beta chain) was retrieved from a study of blood T cell repertoires in COVID-19. Assay: immunoSEQ multiplex PCR; the TCRdb copy retains only in-frame clones and omits some. The table has about 420,000 clones, roughly 89% seen once. V was pared by 5 bases and J by 6 bases, with 8 bases of the junction left unmatched. The germline gives CDR1 SEHNR, CDR2 FQNEAQ (reference sequence). This CDR3 has 14 amino acids. The sample taken for sequencing was peripheral blood. The rearrangement links TRBV7-9 to TRBJ2-7, with 9 bases aligning to TRBD1. This receptor was identified in a man aged 18 to 29 with COVID-19, enrolled during active disease. CDR3 sequence reads: CASSPGQGSSEQYF. In nucleotides, the CDR3 is TGTGCCAGCAGCCCGGGACAGGGAAGCAGCGAGCAGTACTTC.